This is a list of T cell receptor beta chains from one sample in a study of neurological immune-mediated disorders. TCRdb processed the 5' RACE reads anew with MiXCR; each CDR3 protein has one entry. The repertoire holds around 17,000 distinct CDR3 sequences, with approximately 3.7% as singletons. Sequencing was done on a sample of CD8+ T cells from blood. The receptors were gathered from a middle-aged woman in good health. CDR3s include the opening cysteine and the closing phenylalanine or tryptophan. The order of the fields is CDR3 protein, J gene, V gene.

CSARERGLADNTDTQYF,TRBJ2-3,TRBV20-1
CASSLEPGANEKLFF,TRBJ1-4,TRBV7-6
CASSSQREYTYNEQFF,TRBJ2-1,TRBV6-2/TRBV6-3
CASSYEGRGEQFF,TRBJ2-1,TRBV6-5
CASSPRGGGSYNEQFF,TRBJ2-1,TRBV11-1
CSAQASADSPLHF,TRBJ1-6,TRBV20-1
CSARASRDHQEMEQFF,TRBJ2-1,TRBV20-1
CASQRGGYNEQFF,TRBJ2-1,TRBV7-9
CASSELALNEQFF,TRBJ2-1,TRBV4-2
CASSWSRDNNNEQFF,TRBJ2-1,TRBV28
CASSSGGESYGYTF,TRBJ1-2,TRBV25-1
CASSPSFGGAEAFF,TRBJ1-1,TRBV7-6
CASRPLDSGRPHNEQFF,TRBJ2-1,TRBV11-2
CASSIPDGLGELFF,TRBJ2-2,TRBV28
CASSLSLGVGEAFF,TRBJ1-1,TRBV12-3/TRBV12-4